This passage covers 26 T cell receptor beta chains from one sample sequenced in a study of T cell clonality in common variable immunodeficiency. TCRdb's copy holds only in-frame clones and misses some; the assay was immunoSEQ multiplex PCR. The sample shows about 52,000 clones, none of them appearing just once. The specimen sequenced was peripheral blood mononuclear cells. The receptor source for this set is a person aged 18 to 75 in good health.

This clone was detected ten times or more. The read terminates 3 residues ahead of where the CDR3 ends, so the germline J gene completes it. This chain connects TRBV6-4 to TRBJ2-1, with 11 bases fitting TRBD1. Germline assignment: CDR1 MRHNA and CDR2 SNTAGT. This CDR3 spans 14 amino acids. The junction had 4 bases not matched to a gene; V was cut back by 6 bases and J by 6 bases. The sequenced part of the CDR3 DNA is TGTGCCAGCAGCCGGGACAGGGGGTCCAATGAG. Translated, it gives CASSRDRGSNE. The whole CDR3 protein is CASSRDRGSNEQFF.

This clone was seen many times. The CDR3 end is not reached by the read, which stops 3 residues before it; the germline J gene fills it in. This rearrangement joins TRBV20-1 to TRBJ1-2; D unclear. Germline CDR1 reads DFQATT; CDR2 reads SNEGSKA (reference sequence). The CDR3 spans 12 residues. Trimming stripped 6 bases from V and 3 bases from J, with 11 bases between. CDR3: CSALRYDYGYTF. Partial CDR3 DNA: TGCAGTGCCCTGAGGTACGACTATGGC.

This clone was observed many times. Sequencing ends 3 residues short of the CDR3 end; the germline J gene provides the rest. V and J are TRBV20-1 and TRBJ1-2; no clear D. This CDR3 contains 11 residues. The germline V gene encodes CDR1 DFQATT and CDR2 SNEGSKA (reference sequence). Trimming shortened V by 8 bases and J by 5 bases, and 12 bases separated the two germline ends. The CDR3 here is CSTPSGYGYTF. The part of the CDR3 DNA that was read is TGCAGTACCCCGTCGGGGTATGGC.

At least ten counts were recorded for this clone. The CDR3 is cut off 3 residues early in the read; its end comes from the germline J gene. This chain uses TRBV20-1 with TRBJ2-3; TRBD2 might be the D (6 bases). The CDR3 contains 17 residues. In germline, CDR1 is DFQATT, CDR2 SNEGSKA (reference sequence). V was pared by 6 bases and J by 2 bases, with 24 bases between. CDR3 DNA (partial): TGCAGTGCGGGATCCTCCGGGACTCTCACCCCCACAGATACG. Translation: CSAGSSGTLTPTDT. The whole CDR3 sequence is CSAGSSGTLTPTDTQYF.

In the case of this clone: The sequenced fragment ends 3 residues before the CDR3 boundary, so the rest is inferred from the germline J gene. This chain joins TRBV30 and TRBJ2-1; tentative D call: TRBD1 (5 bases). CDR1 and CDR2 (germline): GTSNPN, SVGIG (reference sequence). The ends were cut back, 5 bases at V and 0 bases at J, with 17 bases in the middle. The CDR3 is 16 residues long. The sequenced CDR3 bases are TGTGCCTGGGGACCCCCCCTAGGGGTCTCCTACAATGAG. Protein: CAWGPPLGVSYNE. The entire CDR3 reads CAWGPPLGVSYNEQFF.

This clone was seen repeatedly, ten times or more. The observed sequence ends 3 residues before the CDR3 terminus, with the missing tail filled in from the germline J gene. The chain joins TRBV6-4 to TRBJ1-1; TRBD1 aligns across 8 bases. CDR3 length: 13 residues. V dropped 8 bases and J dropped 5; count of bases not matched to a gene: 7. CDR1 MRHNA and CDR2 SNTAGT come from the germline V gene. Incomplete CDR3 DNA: TGTGCCAGCCAACCTTGGACAGGGACTGAA. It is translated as CASQPWTGTE. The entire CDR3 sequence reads CASQPWTGTEAFF.

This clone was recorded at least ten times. Incomplete CDR3 DNA: TGTGCCTGGAGTGGGACAGGGCAGGGCGAG. Its translation is CAWSGTGQGE. The CDR3 as a whole reads CAWSGTGQGEQYF. The chain links TRBV30 to TRBJ2-7; 8 positions agree with TRBD1. The sequenced fragment ends 3 residues before the CDR3 boundary, so the rest is inferred from the germline J gene. The CDR3 has 13 residues. With 1 base clipped from V and 6 bases from J, the junction kept 5 bases outside the gene matches. CDR1 GTSNPN and CDR2 SVGIG come from the germline V gene (reference sequence).

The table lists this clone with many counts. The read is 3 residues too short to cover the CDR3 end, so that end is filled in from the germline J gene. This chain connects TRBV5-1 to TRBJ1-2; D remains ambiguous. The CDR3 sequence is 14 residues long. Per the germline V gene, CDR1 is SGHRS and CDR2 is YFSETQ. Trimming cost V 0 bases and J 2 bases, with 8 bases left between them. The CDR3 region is CASSLELFNYGYTF. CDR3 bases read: TGCGCCAGCAGCTTGGAACTGTTCAACTATGGC.

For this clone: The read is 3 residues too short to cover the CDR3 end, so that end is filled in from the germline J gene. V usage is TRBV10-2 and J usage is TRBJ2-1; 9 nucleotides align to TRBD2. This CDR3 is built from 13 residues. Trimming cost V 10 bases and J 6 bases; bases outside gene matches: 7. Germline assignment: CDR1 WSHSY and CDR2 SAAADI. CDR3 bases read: TGCGCCACAGGACTAGCGCGGGGCAATGAG. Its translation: CATGLARGNE. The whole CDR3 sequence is CATGLARGNEQFF.

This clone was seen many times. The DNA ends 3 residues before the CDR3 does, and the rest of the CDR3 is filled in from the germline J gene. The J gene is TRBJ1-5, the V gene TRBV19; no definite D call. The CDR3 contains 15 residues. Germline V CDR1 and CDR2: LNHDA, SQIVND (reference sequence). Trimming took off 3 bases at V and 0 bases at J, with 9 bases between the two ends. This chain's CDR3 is CASSITGSSNQPQHF. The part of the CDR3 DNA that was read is TGTGCCAGTAGTATTACGGGGAGTAGCAATCAGCCC.

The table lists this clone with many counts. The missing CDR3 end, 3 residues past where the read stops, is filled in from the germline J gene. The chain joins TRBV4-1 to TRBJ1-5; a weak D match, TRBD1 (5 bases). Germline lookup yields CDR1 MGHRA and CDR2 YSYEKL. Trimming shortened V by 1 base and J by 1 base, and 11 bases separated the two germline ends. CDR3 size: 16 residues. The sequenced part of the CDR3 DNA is TGCGCCAGCAGCCAAGTCTGGCCAGGGAGCAATCAGCCC. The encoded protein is CASSQVWPGSNQP. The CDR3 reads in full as CASSQVWPGSNQPQHF.

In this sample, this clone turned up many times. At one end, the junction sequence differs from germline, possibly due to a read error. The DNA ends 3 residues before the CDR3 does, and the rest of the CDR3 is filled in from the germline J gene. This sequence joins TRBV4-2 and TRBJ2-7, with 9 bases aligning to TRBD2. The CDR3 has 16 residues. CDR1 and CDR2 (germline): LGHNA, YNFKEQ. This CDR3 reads CASSQDVSGGSYEQYF. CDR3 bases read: TGCGCCAGCAGCCAAGACGTTAGCGGGGGCTCCTACGAG.

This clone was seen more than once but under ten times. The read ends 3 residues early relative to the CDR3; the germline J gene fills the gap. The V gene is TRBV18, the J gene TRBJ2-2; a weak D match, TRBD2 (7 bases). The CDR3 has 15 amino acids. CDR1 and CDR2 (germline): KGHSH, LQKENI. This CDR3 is CASSSGTGTNSPLFF. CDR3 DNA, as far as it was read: TGTGCCAGCTCATCGGGCACAGGGACTAATTCACCG. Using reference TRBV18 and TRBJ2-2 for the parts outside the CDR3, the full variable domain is NAGVMQNPRHLVRRRGQEARLRCSPMKGHSHVYWYRQLPEEGLKFMVYLQKENIIDESGMPKERFSAEFPKEGPSILRIQQVVRGDSAAYFCASSSGTGTNSPLFFGEGSRLTVL.

Here the CDR3 reads CSATDAGTSRETQYF. The CDR3 DNA, read in part, is TGCAGTGCTACTGATGCCGGGACTAGTCGGGAGACG. The chain carries TRBV20-1 and TRBJ2-3, with TRBD2 matching 8 bases. The read ends 3 residues early relative to the CDR3; the germline J gene fills the gap. Germline V gene sequence: CDR1 DFQATT, CDR2 SNEGSKA (reference sequence). The length of the CDR3 is 15 residues.

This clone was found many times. The sequenced CDR3 bases are TGTGCCAGCTCAGACGGACAGGATGCAGGG. It yields the protein CASSDGQDAG. The whole CDR3 sequence is CASSDGQDAGYTF. V is TRBV18 and J is TRBJ1-2; 7 positions agree with TRBD1. The observed sequence ends 3 residues before the CDR3 terminus, with the missing tail filled in from the germline J gene. Per germline, CDR1 KGHSH and CDR2 LQKENI. This CDR3 has 13 amino acids.

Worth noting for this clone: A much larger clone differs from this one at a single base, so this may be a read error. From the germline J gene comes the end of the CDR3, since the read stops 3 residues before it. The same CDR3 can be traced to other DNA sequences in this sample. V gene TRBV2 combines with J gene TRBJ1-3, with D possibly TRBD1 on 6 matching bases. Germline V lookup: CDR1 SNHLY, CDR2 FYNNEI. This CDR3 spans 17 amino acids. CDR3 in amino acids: CASSPLRGANSGNTIYF. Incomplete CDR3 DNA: TGTGCCAGCAGCCCTCTTCGGGGGGCGAACTCTGGAAACACG.

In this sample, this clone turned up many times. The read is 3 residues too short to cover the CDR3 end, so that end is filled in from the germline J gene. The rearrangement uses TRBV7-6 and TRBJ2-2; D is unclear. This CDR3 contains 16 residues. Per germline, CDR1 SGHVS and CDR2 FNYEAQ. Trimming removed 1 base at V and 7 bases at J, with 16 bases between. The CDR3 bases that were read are TGTGCCAGCAGCTTAGAATTTGCGGATCTTGGCGGGGAG. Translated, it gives CASSLEFADLGGE. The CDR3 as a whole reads CASSLEFADLGGELFF.

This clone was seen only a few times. The sequenced part of the CDR3 DNA is TGTGCCAGCAGCCAGGGGGCCAGGGGGAACACTGAA. Translated: CASSQGARGNTE. The full CDR3 protein is CASSQGARGNTEAFF. The genes are TRBV7-9 and TRBJ1-1; 8 nucleotides agree with TRBD1. The read falls 3 residues short of the CDR3 end, and the missing part is taken from the germline J gene. V lost 5 bases, J lost 1 base, and 6 bases stayed unmatched. Looked up from germline, CDR1 is SEHNR and CDR2 is FQNEAQ (reference sequence). CDR3 size: 15 residues.

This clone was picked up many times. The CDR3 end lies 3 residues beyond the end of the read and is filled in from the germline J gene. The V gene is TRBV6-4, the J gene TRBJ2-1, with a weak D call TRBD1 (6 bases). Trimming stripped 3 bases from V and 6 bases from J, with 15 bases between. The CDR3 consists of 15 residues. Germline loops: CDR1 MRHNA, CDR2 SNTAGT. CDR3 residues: CASSEGATIPNEQFF. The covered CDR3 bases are TGTGCCAGCAGTGAGGGGGCGACGATCCCCAATGAG.

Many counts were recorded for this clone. The sequenced CDR3 bases are TGCAGTGCTAGGGGACCAGGGGGTTATAGCAATCAGCCC. Protein: CSARGPGGYSNQP. The whole CDR3 sequence is CSARGPGGYSNQPQHF. J is TRBJ1-5 and V is TRBV20-1, with TRBD1 matching over 7 bases. The CDR3 is cut off 3 residues early in the read; its end comes from the germline J gene. The J segment lost 0 bases and the V segment lost 3 bases, leaving 8 bases of the junction unmatched. Germline V gene sequence: CDR1 DFQATT, CDR2 SNEGSKA (reference sequence). The CDR3 sequence is 16 residues long.

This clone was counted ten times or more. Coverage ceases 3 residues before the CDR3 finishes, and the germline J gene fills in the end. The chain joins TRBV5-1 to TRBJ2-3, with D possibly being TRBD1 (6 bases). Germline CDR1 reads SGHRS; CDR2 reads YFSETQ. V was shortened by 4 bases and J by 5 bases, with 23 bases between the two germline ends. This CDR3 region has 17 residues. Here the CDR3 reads CASSPLPGTQGLDTQYF. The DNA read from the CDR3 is TGCGCCAGCAGCCCATTGCCGGGAACACAGGGTTTAGATACG.

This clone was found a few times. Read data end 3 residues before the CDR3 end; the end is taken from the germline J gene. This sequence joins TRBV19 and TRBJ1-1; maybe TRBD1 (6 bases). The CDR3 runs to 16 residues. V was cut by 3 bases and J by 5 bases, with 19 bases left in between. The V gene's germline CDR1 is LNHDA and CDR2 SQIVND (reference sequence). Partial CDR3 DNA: TGTGCCAGTAGTATTCCCCGACAGGCTTGGTGGACTGAA. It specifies CASSIPRQAWWTE. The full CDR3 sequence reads CASSIPRQAWWTEAFF.

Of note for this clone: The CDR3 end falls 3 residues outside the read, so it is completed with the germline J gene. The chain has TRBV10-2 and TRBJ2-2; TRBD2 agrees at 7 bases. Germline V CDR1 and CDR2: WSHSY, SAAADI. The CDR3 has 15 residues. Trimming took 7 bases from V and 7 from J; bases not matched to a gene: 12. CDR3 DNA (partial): TGCGCCAGCACTCCAGCGGGGCCGCGAGGCGGGGAG. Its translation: CASTPAGPRGGE. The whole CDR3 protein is CASTPAGPRGGELFF.

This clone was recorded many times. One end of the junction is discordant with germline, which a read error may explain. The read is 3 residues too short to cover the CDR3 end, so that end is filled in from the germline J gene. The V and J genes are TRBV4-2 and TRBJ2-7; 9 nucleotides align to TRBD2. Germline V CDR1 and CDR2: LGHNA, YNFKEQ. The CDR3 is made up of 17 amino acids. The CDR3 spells CASSQTTTSGPSAEQYF. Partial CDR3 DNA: TGCGCCAGCAGCCAAACCACGACTAGCGGACCCTCTGCCGAG.

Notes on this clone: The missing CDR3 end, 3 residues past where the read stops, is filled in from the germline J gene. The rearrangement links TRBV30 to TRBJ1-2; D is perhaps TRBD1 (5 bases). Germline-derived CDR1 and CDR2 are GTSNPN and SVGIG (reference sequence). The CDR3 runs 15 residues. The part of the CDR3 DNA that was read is TGTGCCTGGAGTACCGGGACTAGCGGGGGGTGGGAC. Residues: CAWSTGTSGGWD. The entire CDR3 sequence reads CAWSTGTSGGWDYTF.

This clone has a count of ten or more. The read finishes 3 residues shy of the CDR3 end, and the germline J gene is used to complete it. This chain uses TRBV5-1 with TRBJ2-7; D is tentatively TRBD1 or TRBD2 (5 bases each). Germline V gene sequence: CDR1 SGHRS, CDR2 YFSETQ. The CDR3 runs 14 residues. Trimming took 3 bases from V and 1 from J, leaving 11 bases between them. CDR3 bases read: TGCGCCAGCAGCTCAGAGGGGTATTCCTACGAG. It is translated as CASSSEGYSYE. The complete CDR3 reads CASSSEGYSYEQYF.